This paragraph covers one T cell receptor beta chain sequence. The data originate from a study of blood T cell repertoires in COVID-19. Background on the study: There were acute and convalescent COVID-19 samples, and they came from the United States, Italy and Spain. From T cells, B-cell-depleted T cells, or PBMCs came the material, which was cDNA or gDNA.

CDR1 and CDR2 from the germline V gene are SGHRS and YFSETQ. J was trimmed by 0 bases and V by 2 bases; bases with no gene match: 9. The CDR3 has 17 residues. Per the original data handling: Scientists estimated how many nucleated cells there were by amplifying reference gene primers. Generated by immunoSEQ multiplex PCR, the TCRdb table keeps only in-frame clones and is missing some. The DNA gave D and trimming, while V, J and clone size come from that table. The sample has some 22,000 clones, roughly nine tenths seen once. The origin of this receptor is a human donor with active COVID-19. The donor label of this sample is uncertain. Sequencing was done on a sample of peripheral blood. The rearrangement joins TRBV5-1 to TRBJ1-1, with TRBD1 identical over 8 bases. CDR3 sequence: CASSLVAPTGVNTEAFF. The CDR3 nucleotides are TGCGCCAGCAGCTTAGTAGCCCCGACAGGGGTGAACACTGAAGCTTTCTTT. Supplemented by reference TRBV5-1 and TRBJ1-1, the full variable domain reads KAGVTQTPRYLIKTRGQQVTLSCSPISGHRSVSWYQQTPGQGLQFLFEYFSETQRNKGNFPGRFSGRQFSNSRSEMNVSTLELGDSALYLCASSLVAPTGVNTEAFFGQGTRLTVV.